This TCR beta chain was sequenced in a study of blood T cell repertoires in COVID-19 (dated by TCRdb to 2020 to 2022). At the level of the whole study: Samples covering the acute and convalescent phases of COVID-19 were provided by collaborators in the United States, Italy and Spain. The prospective study material was composed of cDNA or gDNA derived from T cells, B-cell-depleted T cells, or PBMCs. Deeply sampled blood TCRbeta repertoires from subjects exposed to, actively infected with, or recovered from COVID-19 were included in the dataset. The repertoires were made available in a free public database intended to serve as a resource for research on the immune response to SARS-CoV-2. The samples were drawn from the first 160 participants of the ongoing ImmuneRACE study and from under 1,500 subjects provided by 6 global collaborators. Nearly every sample came with metadata listing a de-identified subject ID, COVID-19 status, age in years and sex. Where HLA class I and class II types were available, the types were taken from metadata supplied by the sample provider, not from assay-based typing. The research as a whole found: The amount of clinical and demographic metadata varied by source and participant and was provided uncurated.

At one collaborating source in Seattle, patients were enrolled during active infection and were followed longitudinally through the course of disease. The collaborating institutions used their own protocols to collect whole blood in K2EDTA tubes. For TCRbeta analysis, collaborator samples were shipped as frozen whole blood, as isolated PBMCs, or as DNA extracted from either sample type. TCRbeta CDR3 regions were amplified from genomic DNA using the immunoSEQ Assay, a bias-controlled multiplex PCR. In the authors' own workflow: Within the assay, amplification of reference gene primers was used to estimate how many nucleated cells each sample contained. To quantify the absolute abundance of each unique TCRbeta CDR3 rearrangement, sequence reads were collapsed and filtered. Productive Simpson clonality was computed per sample as the square root of Simpson's diversity index over productive rearrangements. TCRdb re-hosts the immuneACCESS table, in-frame sequences only. Its copies lack some clones; in the studies checked, an unresolved V gene accounts for under half of them, and the cause for the rest is not known. V, J and clone size derive from that table, while D and trimming were established from the DNA sequence. Within this sample are 150,000 to 200,000 clones, with 80% to 85% of them counted one time only. The ten top clones hold about 15% of the sample.

A note on this clone: The specificity of this receptor is unknown. The input lacks base qualities; no much larger clone sits a single base away.

The germline V gene (reference sequence) supplies CDR1 GTSNPN and CDR2 SVGIG. The cysteine opens and the phenylalanine closes a CDR3 of 14 amino acids. Only the CDR3 DNA stays, 42 bases, in frame from base 1. Relative to germline, V is 0 bases shorter and J is 5 bases shorter, with 11 bases between their ends. The chain employs TRBV30 and TRBJ1-5; confidence is insufficient to name the D gene. The specimen was peripheral blood. The clonotype was recovered from an older woman with COVID-19, enrolled during active disease. The CDR3 is CAWSVSGLYQPQHF. The base sequence is TGTGCCTGGAGTGTGTCTGGGCTTTATCAGCCCCAGCATTTT.